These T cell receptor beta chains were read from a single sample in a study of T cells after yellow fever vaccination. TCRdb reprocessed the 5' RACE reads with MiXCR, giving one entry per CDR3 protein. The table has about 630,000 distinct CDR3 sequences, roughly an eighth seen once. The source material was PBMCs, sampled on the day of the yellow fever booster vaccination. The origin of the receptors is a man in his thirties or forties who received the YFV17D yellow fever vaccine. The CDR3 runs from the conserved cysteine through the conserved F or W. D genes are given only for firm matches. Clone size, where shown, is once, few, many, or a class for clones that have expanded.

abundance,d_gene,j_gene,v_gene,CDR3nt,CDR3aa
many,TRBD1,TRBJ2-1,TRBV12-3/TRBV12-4,TGTGCCAGCAGCCCCCGGGACAGGTACAATGAGCAGTTCTTC,CASSPRDRYNEQFF
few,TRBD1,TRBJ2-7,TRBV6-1,TGTGCCAGCAGTCATATTTCTGGGACAGTCTACGAGCAGTACTTC,CASSHISGTVYEQYF
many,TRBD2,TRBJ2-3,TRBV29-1,TGCAGCCTGGGGCCTAGCGGGAACACAGATACGCAGTATTTT,CSLGPSGNTDTQYF
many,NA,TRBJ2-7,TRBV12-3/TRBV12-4,TGTGCCAGCACCCCCCCAGGTACCGGGGGACACGAGCAGTACTTC,CASTPPGTGGHEQYF
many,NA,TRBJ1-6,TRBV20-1,TGCAGTGCTATAGAGACAGGCTCACCCCTCCACTTT,CSAIETGSPLHF
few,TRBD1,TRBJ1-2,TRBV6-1,TGTGCCAGCAAGCTCGACAGGGGATCCTATGGCTACACCTTC,CASKLDRGSYGYTF
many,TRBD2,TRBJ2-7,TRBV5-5,TGTGCCAGCAGCACTAGCGGGGACCCCTACGAGCAGTACTTC,CASSTSGDPYEQYF
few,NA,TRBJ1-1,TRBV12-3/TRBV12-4,TGTGCCAGCAGGCGAACAGCCACTGAAGCTTTCTTT,CASRRTATEAFF
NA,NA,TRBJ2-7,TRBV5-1,TGCGCCAGCAGCTTGGAACAGGATCCCTACGAGCAGTACTTC,CASSLEQDPYEQYF
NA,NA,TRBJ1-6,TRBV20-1,TGCAGTGCACGCTTCCCGGGGATGTTGAATTCACCCCTCCACTTT,CSARFPGMLNSPLHF
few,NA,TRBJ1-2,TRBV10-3,TGTGCCATCAGTGAGCCCGGGGGGAATGGCTACACCTTC,CAISEPGGNGYTF
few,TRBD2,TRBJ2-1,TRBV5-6,TGTGCCAGCAGCCTTGGGGGGGGAGGGTTACGAAATGAGCAGTTCTTC,CASSLGGGGLRNEQFF
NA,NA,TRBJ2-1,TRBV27,TGTGCCAGCAGTTTAACTCCTTCCGGTTGGCGGCCAGACAATGAGCAGTTCTTC,CASSLTPSGWRPDNEQFF
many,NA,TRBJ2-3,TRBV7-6,TGTGCCAGCAGCTTACCCGAGCCGGGAGATCATGCTACGCAGTATTTT,CASSLPEPGDHATQYF
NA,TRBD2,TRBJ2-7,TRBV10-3,TGTGCCATCAGTGAGCGGGTAGCGGGAGTCAACGAGCAGTACTTC,CAISERVAGVNEQYF
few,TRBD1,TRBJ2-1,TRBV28,TGTGCCAGCAGTCCGCCGGGACAGGCCTCCTACAATGAGCAGTTCTTC,CASSPPGQASYNEQFF
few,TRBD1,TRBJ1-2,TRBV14,TGTGCCAGCAGCCAAGCCAGCAGGGGGCTCGGCTACACCTTC,CASSQASRGLGYTF
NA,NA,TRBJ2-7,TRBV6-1,TGTGCCAGCAGTGAAACAGTTTACGAGCAGTACTTC,CASSETVYEQYF
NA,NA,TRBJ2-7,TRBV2,TGTGCCAGCTTGGCGGGTACTTACGAGCAGTACTTC,CASLAGTYEQYF
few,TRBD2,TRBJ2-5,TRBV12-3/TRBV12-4,TGTGCCAGCAGCACCTCTAGCGGGTCTTTGGAGACCCAGTACTTC,CASSTSSGSLETQYF
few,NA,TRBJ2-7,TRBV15,TGTGCCACCAGCAGAGATTCGGGAAATACCGCCTACGAGCAGTACTTC,CATSRDSGNTAYEQYF
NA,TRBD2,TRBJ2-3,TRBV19,TGTGCCAGTAGTGTCGGACTAGCGGGAGTTGGAGATACGCAGTATTTT,CASSVGLAGVGDTQYF
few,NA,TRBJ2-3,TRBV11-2,TGTGCCAGCAGCTTAGTACCTTCTAGTACCCCCACCACAGATACGCAGTATTTT,CASSLVPSSTPTTDTQYF
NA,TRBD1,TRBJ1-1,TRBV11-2,TGTGCCAGCAGCCCGGGGGGGACAGTCGGGTTAAACACTGAAGCTTTCTTT,CASSPGGTVGLNTEAFF
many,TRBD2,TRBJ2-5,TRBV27,TGTGCCAGCAGTTCCACGGGAGGAGAGACCCAGTACTTC,CASSSTGGETQYF
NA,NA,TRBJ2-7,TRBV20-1,TGCAGTGCTAGTTGGTCAGGCCCAAGAGGCTCCTACGAGCAGTACTTC,CSASWSGPRGSYEQYF
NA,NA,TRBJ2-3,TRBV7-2,TGTGCCAGCAGCTTAGGACCTCCTCCCGGTACAGATACGCAGTATTTT,CASSLGPPPGTDTQYF
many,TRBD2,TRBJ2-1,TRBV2,TGTGCCAGCGGTCTAGCGGAGAGCAACAATGAGCAGTTCTTC,CASGLAESNNEQFF
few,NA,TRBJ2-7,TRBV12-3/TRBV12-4,TGTGCCAGCAGATCGATGCTCTTCGAGCAGTACTTC,CASRSMLFEQYF
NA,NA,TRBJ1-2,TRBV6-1,TGTGCCAGCAGTGCCGGGACCTATGGCTACACCTTC,CASSAGTYGYTF
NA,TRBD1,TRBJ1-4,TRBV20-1,TGCAGTGCTTCTCGGTCCAGGGGGTGGGGTGAAAAACTGTTTTTT,CSASRSRGWGEKLFF
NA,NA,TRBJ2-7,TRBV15,TGTGCCACCAGCAGAGAAAGGGGCACCTACGAGCAGTACTTC,CATSRERGTYEQYF
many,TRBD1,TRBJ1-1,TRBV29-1,TGCAGCGGACAGGGAAGCACTGAAGCTTTCTTT,CSGQGSTEAFF
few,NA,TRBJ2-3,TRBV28,TGTGCCAGCAGTTTGCTAGCGTCTAACACAGATACGCAGTATTTT,CASSLLASNTDTQYF
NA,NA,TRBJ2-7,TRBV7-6,TGTGCCAGCAGCCACCGGGACCCCCGAGATGGCGAGCAGTACTTC,CASSHRDPRDGEQYF
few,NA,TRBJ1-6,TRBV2,TGTGCCAACACCCCAGGAAGCTCCTATAATTCACCCCTCCACTTT,CANTPGSSYNSPLHF
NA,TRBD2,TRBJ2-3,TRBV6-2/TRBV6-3,TGTGCCAGCAGTTACGCTCTAGCGGAACCCACAGATACGCAGTATTTT,CASSYALAEPTDTQYF
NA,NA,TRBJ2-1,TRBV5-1,TGCGCCAGCAGCTGGGATACAGGTTCCTACAATGAGCAGTTCTTC,CASSWDTGSYNEQFF
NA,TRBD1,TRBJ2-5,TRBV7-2,TGTGCCAGCAGCTTAGGGACAGGGTCGTCAGAGACCCAGTACTTC,CASSLGTGSSETQYF
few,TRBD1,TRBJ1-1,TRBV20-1,TGCAGTGCTAAGACAGGGAGGGACACTGAAGCTTTCTTT,CSAKTGRDTEAFF
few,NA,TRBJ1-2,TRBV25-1,TGTGCCAGCTCGATGACTAACTATGGCTACACCTTC,CASSMTNYGYTF
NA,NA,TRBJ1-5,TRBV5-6,TGTGCCAGCAGCCCTGGGGTTAGCAATCAGCCCCAGCATTTT,CASSPGVSNQPQHF
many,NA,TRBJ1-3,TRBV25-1,TGTGCCAGCATCGGGTACTCTGGAAACACCATATATTTT,CASIGYSGNTIYF
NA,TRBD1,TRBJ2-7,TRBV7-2,TGTGCCAGCAGCTACCGGGACAGGTTAGACTACGAGCAGTACTTC,CASSYRDRLDYEQYF
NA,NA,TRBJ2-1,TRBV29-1,TGCAGCGTTTACCGGACATATCAGCAGTTCTTC,CSVYRTYQQFF
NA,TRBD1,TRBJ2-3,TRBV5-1,TGCGCCAGCAGCTTGGGGGACAGGGTCGCAGATACGCAGTATTTT,CASSLGDRVADTQYF
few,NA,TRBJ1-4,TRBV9,TGTGCCAGCAGCGTGGTCCCAGGACCTAATGAAAAACTGTTTTTT,CASSVVPGPNEKLFF
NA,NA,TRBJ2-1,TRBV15,TGTGCCACCAGCAGAGATCGAGGGTACAATGAGCAGTTCTTC,CATSRDRGYNEQFF
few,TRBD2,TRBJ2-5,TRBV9,TGTGCCAGCAGCCAGGGGGTAGCGGGAGGAGGGGAGACCCAGTACTTC,CASSQGVAGGGETQYF
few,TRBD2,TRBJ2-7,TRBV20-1,TGCAGTGTACGCCGCCCGGGACTAGCGGGATCCTACGAGCAGTACTTC,CSVRRPGLAGSYEQYF
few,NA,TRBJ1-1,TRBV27,TGTGCCAGCAGACGGGGCAGAGAAATGAACACTGAAGCTTTCTTT,CASRRGREMNTEAFF
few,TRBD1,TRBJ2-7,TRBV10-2,TGCGCCAGGAAGGGCATGGGGCAGGGGGCGCGAGAGCAGTACTTC,CARKGMGQGAREQYF